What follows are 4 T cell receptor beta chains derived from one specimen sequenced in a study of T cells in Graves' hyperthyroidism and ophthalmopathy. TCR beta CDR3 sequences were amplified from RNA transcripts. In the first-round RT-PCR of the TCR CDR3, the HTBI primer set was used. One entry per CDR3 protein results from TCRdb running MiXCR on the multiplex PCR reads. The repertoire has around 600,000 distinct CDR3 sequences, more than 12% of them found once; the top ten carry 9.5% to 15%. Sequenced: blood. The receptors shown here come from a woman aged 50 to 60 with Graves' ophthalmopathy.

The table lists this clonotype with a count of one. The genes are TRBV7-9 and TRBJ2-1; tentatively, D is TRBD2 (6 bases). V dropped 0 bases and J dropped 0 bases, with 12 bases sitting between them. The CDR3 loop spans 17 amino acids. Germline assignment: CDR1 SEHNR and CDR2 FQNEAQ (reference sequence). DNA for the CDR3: TGTGCCAGCAGCTTAGCGCGGGATATAACCTCCTACAATGAGCAGTTCTTC. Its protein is CASSLARDITSYNEQFF.

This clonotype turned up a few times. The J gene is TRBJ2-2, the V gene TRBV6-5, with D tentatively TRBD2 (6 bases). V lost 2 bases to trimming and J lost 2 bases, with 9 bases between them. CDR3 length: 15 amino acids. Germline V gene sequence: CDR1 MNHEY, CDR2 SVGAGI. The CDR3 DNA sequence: TGTGCCAGCAGTTACCTGGGGGGAAACACCGGGGAGCTGTTTTTT. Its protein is CASSYLGGNTGELFF.

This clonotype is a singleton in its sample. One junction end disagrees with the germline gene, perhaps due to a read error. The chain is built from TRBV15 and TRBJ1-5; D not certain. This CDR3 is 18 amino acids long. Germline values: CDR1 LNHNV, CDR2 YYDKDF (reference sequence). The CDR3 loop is CSTSPSGGSIYSNQPQHF. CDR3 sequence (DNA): TGTTCCACCAGCCCCTCAGGAGGTTCAATTTATAGCAATCAGCCCCAGCATTTT.

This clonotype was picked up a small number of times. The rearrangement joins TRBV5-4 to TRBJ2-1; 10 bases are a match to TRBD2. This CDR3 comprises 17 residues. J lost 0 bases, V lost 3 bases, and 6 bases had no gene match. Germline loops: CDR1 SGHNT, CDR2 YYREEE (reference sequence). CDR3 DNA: TGTGCCAGCAGCTGGGGCCTAGCGGGAGTCTCCTACAATGAGCAGTTCTTC. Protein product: CASSWGLAGVSYNEQFF.